This T cell receptor beta chain came from a study of blood T cell repertoires in COVID-19. In the study overall: The study drew acute and convalescent COVID-19 samples from the United States, Italy and Spain. PBMCs, B-cell-depleted T cells, or T cells provided the cDNA or gDNA that made up the material.

Original handling: Estimates of nucleated cell counts were drawn from the amplification of reference gene primers. Libraries were prepared by immunoSEQ multiplex PCR; TCRdb keeps only in-frame clonotypes and omits some of them. V and J calls and clone size are copied from that table; D and trimming were computed from the DNA. The sample holds under 200,000 clones, around nine tenths seen once. The CDR3 consists of 20 residues. This receptor was taken from a man aged 50 to 59 with acute or convalescent COVID-19. The chain links TRBV21-1 to TRBJ2-7; the table's D call, TRBD2, was not checked against the DNA. TRBV21-1 is recorded as a pseudogene. Sample: peripheral blood. DNA of the CDR3: TGTGCCAGCAGCACGACCCGACGCCGCGGGACTCTCATTAAATACTACGAGCAGTACTTC. It specifies CASSTTRRRGTLIKYYEQYF.